The sample holds a few counts of the clone carrying this TCR beta chain. Its matching antigen is unknown. There are 13 residues in the CDR3. The V gene lost 2 bases and the J gene lost 9 bases, with 8 bases spanning the gap. The data originate from a study of T-cell memory formation after mild COVID-19. Study outcomes and limitations: Some responding clones appeared in pre-infection memory, suggesting cross-reactive memory joined. Clones that shrank (day 15 to 85) were balanced CD4/CD8, whereas later expanders leaned CD4+.

TCR alpha and TCR beta cDNA libraries carrying sample barcodes and UMIs were produced by 5'RACE using constant-segment primers. TCRdb reanalysed the 5' RACE reads using MiXCR and keeps one entry per CDR3 protein. The sample carries roughly 280,000 distinct CDR3 sequences, 15% to 20% recorded once. Sample: PBMCs or a T cell subset sorted from them (not recorded which). The J gene is TRBJ1-6, the V gene TRBV12-3 or TRBV12-4; no clear D. This clonotype originated in a young man who had mild COVID-19 (a few samples of this study predate the infection). Cell type and time point are not known. The CDR3 nucleotides read TGTGCCAGCAGTTTAAGTGTTGGTTCACCCCTCCACTTT. Translating it yields CASSLSVGSPLHF.